These 11 T cell receptor beta chains were all obtained from the same sample, sequenced in a study of T cell changes during pregnancy in multiple sclerosis. Profiling relied on immunoSEQ multiplex PCR, and the TCRdb table lists in-frame clones only, not all of them. Of 52,000 or so clones listed, 80% to 95% are singletons. The starting material was CD4+ T cells from peripheral blood mononuclear cells, obtained in the second trimester of pregnancy. These TCRs come from a female donor with multiple sclerosis, enrolled in a pregnancy study.

V gene TRBV7-6 combines with J gene TRBJ2-7, with TRBD2 identical over 10 bases. Germline V gives CDR1 SGHVS, CDR2 FNYEAQ. This CDR3 has 18 residues. Trimming took 1 base from V and 0 from J; bases not matched to a gene: 9. Here the CDR3 reads CASSLGVARTSGSYEQYF. The CDR3 bases are TGTGCCAGCAGCTTAGGAGTCGCCCGGACTAGCGGCTCCTACGAGCAGTACTTC.

The chain uses TRBV19 and TRBJ2-2, with a possible D match to TRBD2 (6 bases). This CDR3 region has 15 residues. The V and J ends lost 3 bases and 7 bases respectively, with 15 bases between them. Germline V lookup: CDR1 LNHDA, CDR2 SQIVND (reference sequence). This chain's CDR3 is CASSIRSGLHGELFF. CDR3 nucleotides: TGTGCCAGTAGTATTAGATCGGGACTCCACGGGGAGCTGTTTTTT.

The rearrangement links TRBV9 to TRBJ1-2, with D possibly matching TRBD1 (5 bases). V lost 0 bases and J lost 3, with 12 bases in between. The CDR3 has 15 amino acids. CDR1 and CDR2 (germline): SGDLS, YYNGEE. CDR3 nucleotide sequence: TGTGCCAGCAGCGTAGGAGGAGGGGACTACTATGGCTACACCTTC. It is translated as CASSVGGGDYYGYTF.

V gene TRBV15 combines with J gene TRBJ1-2; D is ambiguous. The germline gives CDR1 LNHNV, CDR2 YYDKDF (reference sequence). The germline V and J ends were trimmed by 1 base and 4 bases, with 13 bases remaining between them. There are 15 residues in the CDR3. The CDR3 coding sequence is TGTGCCACCAGCAGAGGTGCGGCGGAAGGCTATGGCTACACCTTC. The encoded protein is CATSRGAAEGYGYTF.

The chain is built from TRBV7-9 and TRBJ2-3; tentatively, D is TRBD1 (5 bases). The V end was cut by 3 bases, the J end by 6 bases, with 10 bases between. CDR1 is SEHNR, CDR2 FQNEAQ, per germline (reference sequence). The CDR3 spans 13 residues. In nucleotides, the CDR3 is TGTGCCAGCAGCTTGTCAGGGATCGATACGCAGTATTTT. It yields the protein CASSLSGIDTQYF.

V and J are TRBV7-2 and TRBJ1-5; D call uncertain. This CDR3 is 18 amino acids long. Between the trimmed V and J ends, which lost 6 bases and 0 bases, there was a span of 21 bases. The V gene's germline CDR1 is SGHTA and CDR2 FQGNSA. CDR3 region: CASSPLAGGLYSNQPQHF. In nucleotides, the CDR3 is TGTGCCAGCAGTCCCCTCGCGGGCGGCCTATATAGCAATCAGCCCCAGCATTTT.

V and J are TRBV13 and TRBJ2-7, with D perhaps TRBD2 (7 bases). V was trimmed by 3 bases and J by 7 bases, leaving 19 bases between them. The CDR3 is 15 amino acids. The germline CDR1 and CDR2 sequences are PRHDT and FYEKMQ (reference sequence). The CDR3 region has the DNA TGTGCCAGCAGCTTCCCTCGCGGGGGCGCGTGGGAGCAGTACTTC. Protein: CASSFPRGGAWEQYF.

The count of this clone is one. The genes are TRBV15 and TRBJ1-2, with 7 bases aligning to TRBD1. The CDR3 length is 13 residues. Germline V gene sequence: CDR1 LNHNV, CDR2 YYDKDF (reference sequence). After removal of 3 bases from V and 8 bases from J, the junction contained 6 bases not matched to a gene. The CDR3 DNA follows: TGTGCCACCAGCAGGACAGGGCCCAGGGGCTACACCTTC. This encodes CATSRTGPRGYTF.

This chain connects TRBV5-1 to TRBJ2-5, with D maybe TRBD2 (6 bases). This CDR3 comprises 15 residues. Germline V gene lookup returns CDR1 SGHRS and CDR2 YFSETQ. Trimming stripped 4 bases from V and 5 bases from J, with 18 bases between. CDR3 coding DNA: TGCGCCAGCAGCGCGGCTCCGGGAGTTCTCGAGACCCAGTACTTC. This sequence encodes CASSAAPGVLETQYF.

This chain uses TRBV6-1 with TRBJ2-7; no clear D. Between the trimmed V and J ends, which lost 4 bases and 1 base, there was a span of 8 bases. The germline CDR1 and CDR2 sequences are MNHNS and SASEGT. The CDR3 length is 13 residues. The CDR3 DNA reads as TGTGCCAGCAGTGTAGAATCGTCCTACGAGCAGTACTTC. Protein sequence: CASSVESSYEQYF.

The chain employs TRBV5-8 and TRBJ2-1; 8 nucleotides match TRBD2. V was clipped by 2 bases and J by 4 bases; unmatched bases: 5. Germline V gives CDR1 SGHTS, CDR2 YDEGEE. The CDR3 loop spans 15 amino acids. Written as DNA, the CDR3 is TGTGCCAGCAGCTTCCGTTTAGCGGGGTACAATGAGCAGTTCTTC. Residues: CASSFRLAGYNEQFF.